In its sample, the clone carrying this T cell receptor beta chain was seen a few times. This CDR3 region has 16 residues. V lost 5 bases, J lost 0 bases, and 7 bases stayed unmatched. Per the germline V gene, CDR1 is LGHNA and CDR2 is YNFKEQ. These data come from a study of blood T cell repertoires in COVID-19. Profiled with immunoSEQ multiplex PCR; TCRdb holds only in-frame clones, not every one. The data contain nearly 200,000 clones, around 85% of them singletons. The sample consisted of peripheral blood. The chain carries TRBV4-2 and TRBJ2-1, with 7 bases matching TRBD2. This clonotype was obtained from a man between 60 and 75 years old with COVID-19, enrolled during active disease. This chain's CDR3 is CASSVYGGSSYNEQFF. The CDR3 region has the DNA TGTGCCAGCAGCGTCTACGGCGGGAGCTCCTACAATGAGCAGTTCTTC.